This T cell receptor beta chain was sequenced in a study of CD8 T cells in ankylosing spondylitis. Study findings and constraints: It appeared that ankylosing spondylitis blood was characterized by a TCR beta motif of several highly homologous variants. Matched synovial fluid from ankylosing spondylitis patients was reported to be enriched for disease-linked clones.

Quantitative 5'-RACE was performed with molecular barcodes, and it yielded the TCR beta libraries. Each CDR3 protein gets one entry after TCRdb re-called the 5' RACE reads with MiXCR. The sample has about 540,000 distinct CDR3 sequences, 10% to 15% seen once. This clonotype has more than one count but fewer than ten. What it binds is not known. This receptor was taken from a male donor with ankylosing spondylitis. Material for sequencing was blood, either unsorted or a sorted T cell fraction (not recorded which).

CDR3 residues: CASSRDGTSGRYEQFF. DNA of the CDR3: TGTGCCAGCAGCCGAGACGGGACTAGCGGGAGGTATGAGCAGTTCTTC. This rearrangement joins TRBV3-1 to TRBJ2-1, with TRBD2 matching 15 bases. This CDR3 contains 16 residues. The ends lost 4 bases at V and 8 bases at J; junction bases unmatched: 6. Germline V gives CDR1 LGHDT, CDR2 YNNKEL (reference sequence).